Sequencing of this TCR beta chain was carried out in a study of T-cell reconstitution after alpha-beta-depleted transplantation in children. Study-wide points: By one year post-transplant, T-cell counts and diversity largely arose from T cells that were newly produced. Reportedly, only several hundred clones from non-depleted graft cells drove alpha-beta T-cell counts at about two months.

It was with unique molecular identifiers that the TCRbeta library was prepared. In TCRdb, the PCR reads were re-called with MiXCR into one record per CDR3 protein. There are roughly 790,000 distinct CDR3 sequences in the sample; less than 20% occur only once, and about 5% lies in the top ten. As regards this clonotype: Its antigen is unidentified.

This clonotype was sampled from a male patient aged 5 to 17 who had a stem cell transplant for acute lymphoblastic leukemia, so the T cells may come from the graft donor. The sample consisted of PBMCs, mostly from graft donor cells, taken 360 days after TCRalphabeta/CD19-depleted stem cell transplant.

CDR3 coding DNA: TGTGCCAGCAGCTCAGAGCGAGGGGAGGGACACAATGAGCAGTTCTTC. Translating gives CASSSERGEGHNEQFF. This chain uses TRBV11-2 with TRBJ2-1; TRBD2 matches at 7 bases. This CDR3 contains 16 residues. Germline assignment: CDR1 SGHAT and CDR2 FQNNGV. After removal of 4 bases from V and 5 bases from J, the junction contained 11 bases not matched to a gene.